This T cell receptor beta chain is drawn from a study of T cell repertoires in cytomegalovirus infection. This clonotype was seen repeatedly, ten times or more. TCRdb called the reads again in MiXCR, with one record for every CDR3 protein. The table shows 500,000 to 600,000 distinct CDR3 sequences, with more than 15% occurring only once. With V trimmed by 6 bases and J by 2 bases, 6 bases remained unmatched. From germline, CDR1 is MNHNS and CDR2 SASEGT. The CDR3 is 15 amino acids. This clonotype was obtained from a human donor in good health (CMV status not recorded). Some clones in this sample may be carry-over from other donors' samples. Sequences were obtained from CD8+ T cells from PBMCs. This chain links TRBV6-1 with TRBJ2-2; 7 positions match TRBD1. CDR3 nucleotide sequence: TGTGCCAGCAGGTACAGGGACAGAAACACCGGGGAGCTGTTTTTT. Its translation: CASRYRDRNTGELFF.